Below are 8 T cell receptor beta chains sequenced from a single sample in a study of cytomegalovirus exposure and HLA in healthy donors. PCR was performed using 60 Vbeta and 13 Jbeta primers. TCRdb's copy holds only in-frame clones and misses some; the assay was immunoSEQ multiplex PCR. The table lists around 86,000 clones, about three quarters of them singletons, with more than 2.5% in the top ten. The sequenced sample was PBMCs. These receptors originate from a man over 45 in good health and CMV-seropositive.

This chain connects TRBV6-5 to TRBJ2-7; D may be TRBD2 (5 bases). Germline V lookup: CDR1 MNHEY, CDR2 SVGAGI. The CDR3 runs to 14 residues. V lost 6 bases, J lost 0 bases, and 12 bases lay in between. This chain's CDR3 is CASRRTGSSYEQYF. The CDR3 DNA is TGTGCCAGCAGACGGACGGGAAGCTCCTACGAGCAGTACTTC.

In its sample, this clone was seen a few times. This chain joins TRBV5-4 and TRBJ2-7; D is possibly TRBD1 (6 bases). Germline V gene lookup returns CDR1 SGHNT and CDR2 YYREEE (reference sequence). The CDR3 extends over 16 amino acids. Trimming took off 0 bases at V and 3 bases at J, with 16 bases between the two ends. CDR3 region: CASSLGSGQGNYEQYF. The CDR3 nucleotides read TGTGCCAGCAGCTTGGGATCCGGTCAGGGGAACTACGAGCAGTACTTC.

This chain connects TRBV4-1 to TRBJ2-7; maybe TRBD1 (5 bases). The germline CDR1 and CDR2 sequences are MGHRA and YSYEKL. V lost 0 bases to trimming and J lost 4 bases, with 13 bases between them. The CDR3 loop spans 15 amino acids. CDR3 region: CASSQDWPGAYEQYF. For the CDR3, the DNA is TGCGCCAGCAGCCAAGATTGGCCTGGGGCTTACGAGCAGTACTTC.

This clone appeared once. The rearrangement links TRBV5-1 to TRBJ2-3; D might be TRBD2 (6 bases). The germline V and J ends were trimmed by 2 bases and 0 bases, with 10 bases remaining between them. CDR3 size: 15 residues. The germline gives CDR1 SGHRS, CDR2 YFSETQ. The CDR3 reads CASSFGTVSTDTQYF. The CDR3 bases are TGCGCCAGCAGCTTTGGGACTGTAAGCACAGATACGCAGTATTTT.

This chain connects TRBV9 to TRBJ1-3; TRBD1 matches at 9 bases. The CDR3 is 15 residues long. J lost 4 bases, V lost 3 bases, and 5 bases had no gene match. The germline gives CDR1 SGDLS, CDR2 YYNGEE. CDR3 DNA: TGTGCCAGCAGCGCCCCCGGGACAGGGGGAAACACCATATATTTT. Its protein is CASSAPGTGGNTIYF.

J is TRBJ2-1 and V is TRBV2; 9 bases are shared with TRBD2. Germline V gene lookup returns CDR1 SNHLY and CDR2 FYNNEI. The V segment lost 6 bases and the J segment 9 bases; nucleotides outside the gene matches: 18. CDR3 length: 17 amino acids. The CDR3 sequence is CASRPLAGGPRGLEQFF. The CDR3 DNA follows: TGTGCCAGCAGGCCTTTGGCGGGAGGGCCCCGGGGGCTTGAGCAGTTCTTC.

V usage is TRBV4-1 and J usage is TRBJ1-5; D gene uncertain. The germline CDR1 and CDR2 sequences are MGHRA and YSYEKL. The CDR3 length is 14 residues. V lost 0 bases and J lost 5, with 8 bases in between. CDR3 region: CASSQDPGDQPQHF. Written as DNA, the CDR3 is TGCGCCAGCAGCCAAGATCCCGGGGATCAGCCCCAGCATTTT.

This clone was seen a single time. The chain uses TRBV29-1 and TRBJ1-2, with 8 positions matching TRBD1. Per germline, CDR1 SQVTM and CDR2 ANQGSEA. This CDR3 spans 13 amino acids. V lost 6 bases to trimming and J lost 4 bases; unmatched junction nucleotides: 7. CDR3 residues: CSVSPDRGYGYTF. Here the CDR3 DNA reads TGCAGCGTATCTCCCGACAGGGGCTATGGCTACACCTTC. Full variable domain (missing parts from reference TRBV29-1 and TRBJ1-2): SAVISQKPSRDICQRGTSLTIQCQVDSQVTMMFWYRQQPGQSLTLIATANQGSEATYESGFVIDKFPISRPNLTFSTLTVSNMSPEDSSIYLCSVSPDRGYGYTFGSGTRLTVV.